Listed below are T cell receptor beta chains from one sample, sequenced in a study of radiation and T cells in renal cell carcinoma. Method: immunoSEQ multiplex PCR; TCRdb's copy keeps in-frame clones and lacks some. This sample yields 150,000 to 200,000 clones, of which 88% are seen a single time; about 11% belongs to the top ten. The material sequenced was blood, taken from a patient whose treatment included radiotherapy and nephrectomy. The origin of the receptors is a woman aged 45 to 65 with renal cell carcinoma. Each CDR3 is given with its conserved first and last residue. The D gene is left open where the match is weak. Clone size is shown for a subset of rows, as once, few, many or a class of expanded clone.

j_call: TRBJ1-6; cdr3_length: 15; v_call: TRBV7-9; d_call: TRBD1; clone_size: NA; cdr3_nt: TGTGCCAGCAGCCGTCGGGACAGCTATAATTCACCCCTCCACTTT; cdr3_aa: CASSRRDSYNSPLHF
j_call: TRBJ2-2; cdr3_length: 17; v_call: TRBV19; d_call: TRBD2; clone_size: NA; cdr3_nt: TGTGCCAGTAGTTTGACTAGCGGGGGGGTGAACACCGGGGAGCTGTTTTTT; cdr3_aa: CASSLTSGGVNTGELFF
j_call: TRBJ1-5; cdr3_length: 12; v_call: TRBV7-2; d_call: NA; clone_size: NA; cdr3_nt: TGTGCCAGCAGCGGTTACAATCAGCCCCAGCATTTT; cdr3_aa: CASSGYNQPQHF
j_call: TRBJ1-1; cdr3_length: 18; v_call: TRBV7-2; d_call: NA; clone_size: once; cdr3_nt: TGTGCCAGCAGCTTAGCGATATTAGGGGGGGCAGTTCACACTGAAGCTTTCTTT; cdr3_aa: CASSLAILGGAVHTEAFF
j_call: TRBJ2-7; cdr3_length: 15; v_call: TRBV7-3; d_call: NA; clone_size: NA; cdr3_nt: TGTGCCAGCAGCCCCCAAGTGGCAGGGGTTTCCGAGCAGTACTTC; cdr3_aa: CASSPQVAGVSEQYF
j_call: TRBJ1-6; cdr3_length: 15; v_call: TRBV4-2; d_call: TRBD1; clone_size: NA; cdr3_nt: TGTGCCAGCAGCCCCCTGACAGGGAGTAATTCACCCCTCCACTTT; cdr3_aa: CASSPLTGSNSPLHF
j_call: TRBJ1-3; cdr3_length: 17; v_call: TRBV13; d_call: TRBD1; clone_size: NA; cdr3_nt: TGTGCCAGCAGCTGGTACGGGACAGGGGGTTTTGGAAACACCATATATTTT; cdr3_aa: CASSWYGTGGFGNTIYF
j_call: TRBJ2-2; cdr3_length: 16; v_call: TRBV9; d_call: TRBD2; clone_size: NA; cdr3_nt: TGTGCCAGCAGCCCCACCAGCGGGGGGCACACCGGGGAGCTGTTTTTT; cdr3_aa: CASSPTSGGHTGELFF
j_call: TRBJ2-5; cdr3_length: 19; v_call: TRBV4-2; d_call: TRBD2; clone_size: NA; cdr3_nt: TGTGCCAGCAGCCAAGTTTTTCTAGCGGGGGACCGGGATCAAGAGACCCAGTACTTC; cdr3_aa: CASSQVFLAGDRDQETQYF
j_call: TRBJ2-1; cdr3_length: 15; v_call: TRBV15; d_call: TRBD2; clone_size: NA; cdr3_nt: TGTGCCACCAGCAGAAGGACTCGGGGGGTCAATGAGCAGTTCTTC; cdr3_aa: CATSRRTRGVNEQFF
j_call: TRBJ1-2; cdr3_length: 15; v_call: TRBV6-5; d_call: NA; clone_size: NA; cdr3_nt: TGTGCCAGCAGTCTATCTGGCGGGGGTACCTATGGCTACACCTTC; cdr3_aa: CASSLSGGGTYGYTF
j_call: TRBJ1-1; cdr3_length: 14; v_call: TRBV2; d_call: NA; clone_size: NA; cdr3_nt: TGTGCCAGCAGTGACGGCAGGGAGAACACTGAAGCTTTCTTT; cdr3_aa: CASSDGRENTEAFF
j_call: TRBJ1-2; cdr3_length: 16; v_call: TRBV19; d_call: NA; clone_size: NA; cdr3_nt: TGTGCCAGTAGTATAGCGGACCTGGAGGGAGAGTATGGCTACACCTTC; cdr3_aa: CASSIADLEGEYGYTF
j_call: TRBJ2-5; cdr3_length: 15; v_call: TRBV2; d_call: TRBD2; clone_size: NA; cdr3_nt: TGTGCCAGCAGCGCAGGACTAGCGGGACAAGAGACCCAGTACTTC; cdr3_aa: CASSAGLAGQETQYF
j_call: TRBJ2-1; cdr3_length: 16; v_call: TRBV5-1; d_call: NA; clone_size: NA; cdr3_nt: TGCGCCAGCAGCTTGGTTTTCACACAACCCTTCAATGAGCAGTTCTTC; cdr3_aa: CASSLVFTQPFNEQFF
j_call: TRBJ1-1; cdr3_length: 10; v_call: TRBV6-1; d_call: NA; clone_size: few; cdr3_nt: TGTGCCAGCGGCGACACTGAAGCTTTCTTT; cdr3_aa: CASGDTEAFF
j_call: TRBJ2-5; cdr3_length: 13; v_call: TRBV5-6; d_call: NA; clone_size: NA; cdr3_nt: TGTGCCAGCAGCTTGTGGGGCCCAGAGACCCAGTACTTC; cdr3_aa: CASSLWGPETQYF
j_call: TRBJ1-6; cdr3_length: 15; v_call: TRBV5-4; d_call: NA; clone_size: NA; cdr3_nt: TGTGCCAGCAGCTTTGGGAGCTCCTATAATTCACCCCTCCACTTT; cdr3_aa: CASSFGSSYNSPLHF
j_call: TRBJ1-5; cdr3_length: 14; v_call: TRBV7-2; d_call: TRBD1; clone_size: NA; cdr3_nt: TGTGCCAGCAGCTTAGGGACAGGGAATCAGCCCCAGCATTTT; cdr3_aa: CASSLGTGNQPQHF
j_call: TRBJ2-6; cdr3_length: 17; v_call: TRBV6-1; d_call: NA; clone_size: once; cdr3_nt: TGTGCCAGCAGTGAGGGGGCCCCGAGCTCTGGGGCCAACGTCCTGACTTTC; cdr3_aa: CASSEGAPSSGANVLTF
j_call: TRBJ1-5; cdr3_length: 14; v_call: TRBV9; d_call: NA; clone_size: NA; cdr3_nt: TGTGCCAGCAGCGTAGGAGCAGACAATCAGCCCCAGCATTTT; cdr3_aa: CASSVGADNQPQHF
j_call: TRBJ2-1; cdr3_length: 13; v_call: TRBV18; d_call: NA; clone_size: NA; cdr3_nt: TGTGCCAGCTCACCGACACTGGGGGACAAGCAGTTCTTC; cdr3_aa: CASSPTLGDKQFF
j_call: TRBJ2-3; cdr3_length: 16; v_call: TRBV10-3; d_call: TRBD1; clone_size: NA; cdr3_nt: TGTGCCATCAGTGCAGGACAGGGTGCAAGCACAGATACGCAGTATTTT; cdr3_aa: CAISAGQGASTDTQYF
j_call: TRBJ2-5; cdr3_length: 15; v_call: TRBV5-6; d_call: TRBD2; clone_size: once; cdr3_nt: TGTGCCAGCAGCTTGCCCACTAGCGGGGGGGAGACCCAGTACTTC; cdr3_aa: CASSLPTSGGETQYF
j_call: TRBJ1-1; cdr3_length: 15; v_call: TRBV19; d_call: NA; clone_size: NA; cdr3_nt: TGTGCCAGTAGTATGGACAGATGGATGAACACTGAAGCTTTCTTT; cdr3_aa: CASSMDRWMNTEAFF
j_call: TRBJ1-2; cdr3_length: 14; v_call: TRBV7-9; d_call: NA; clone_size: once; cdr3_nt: TGTGCCAGCAGCCCCCGTGCGGGTAACTATGGCTACACCTTC; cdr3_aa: CASSPRAGNYGYTF
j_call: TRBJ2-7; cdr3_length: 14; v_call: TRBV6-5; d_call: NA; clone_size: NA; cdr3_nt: TGTGCCAGCAGACTACAGGTCTACTCTCTCGAGCAGTACTTC; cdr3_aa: CASRLQVYSLEQYF
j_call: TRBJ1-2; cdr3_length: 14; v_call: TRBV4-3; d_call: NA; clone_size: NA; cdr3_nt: TGCGCCAGCAGCCAAGATGGCAGCCGCTATGGCTACACCTTC; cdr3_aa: CASSQDGSRYGYTF
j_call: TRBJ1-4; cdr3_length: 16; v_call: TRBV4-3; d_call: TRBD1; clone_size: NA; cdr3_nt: TGCGCCAGCAGCCGGGGGGGACAGTCACCTAATGAAAAACTGTTTTTT; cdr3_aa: CASSRGGQSPNEKLFF
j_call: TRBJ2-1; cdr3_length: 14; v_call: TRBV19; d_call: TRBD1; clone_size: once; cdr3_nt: TGTGCCAGTAGTCCCGGACAGGAACCTTTTGAGCAGTTCTTC; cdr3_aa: CASSPGQEPFEQFF
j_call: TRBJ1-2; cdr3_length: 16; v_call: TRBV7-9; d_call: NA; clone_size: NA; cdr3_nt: TGTGCCAGCAGCTTAGGAGCTTCCAGGGTCAACTATGGCTACACCTTC; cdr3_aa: CASSLGASRVNYGYTF
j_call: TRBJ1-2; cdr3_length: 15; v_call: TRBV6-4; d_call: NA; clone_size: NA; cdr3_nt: TGTGCCAGCGCGGCGGGATCTGAAGCTAACTATGGCTACACCTTC; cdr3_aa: CASAAGSEANYGYTF
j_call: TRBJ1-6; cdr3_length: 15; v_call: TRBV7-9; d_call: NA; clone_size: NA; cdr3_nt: TGTGCCAGCAGCATCTCGGGGGCGAGTAATTCACCCCTCCACTTT; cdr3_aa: CASSISGASNSPLHF
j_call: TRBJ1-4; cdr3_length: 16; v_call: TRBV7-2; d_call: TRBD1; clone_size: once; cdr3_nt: TGTGCCAGCAGCTTCGGACCGGGACAGGGCGGTGAAAAACTGTTTTTT; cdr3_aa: CASSFGPGQGGEKLFF
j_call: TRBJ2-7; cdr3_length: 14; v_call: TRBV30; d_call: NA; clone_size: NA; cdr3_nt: TGTGCCTGGGGGAAAGACAGGGAGGGTTACGAGCAGTACTTC; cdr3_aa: CAWGKDREGYEQYF
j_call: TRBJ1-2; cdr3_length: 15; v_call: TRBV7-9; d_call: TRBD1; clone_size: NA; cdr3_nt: TGTGCCAGCAGACCCACCGGGACAGTTGCTGGTGGCTACACCTTC; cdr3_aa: CASRPTGTVAGGYTF
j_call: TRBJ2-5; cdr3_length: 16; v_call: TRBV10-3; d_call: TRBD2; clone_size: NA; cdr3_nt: TGTGCCATCAGTGAGTCAATAGCGGGTACTGGGGGGACCCAGTACTTC; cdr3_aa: CAISESIAGTGGTQYF
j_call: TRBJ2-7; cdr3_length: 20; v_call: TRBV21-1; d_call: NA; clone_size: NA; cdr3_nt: TGTGCCAGCAGCACAACTTGCAGCACTGGGACAGTTCGACCCCGCTACGAGCAGTACTTC; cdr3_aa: CASSTTCSTGTVRPRYEQYF
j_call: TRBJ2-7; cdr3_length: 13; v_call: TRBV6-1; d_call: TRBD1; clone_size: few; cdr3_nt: TGTGCCAGCAAGCAACAGGGGCCCAGCGAGCAGTACTTC; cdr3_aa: CASKQQGPSEQYF
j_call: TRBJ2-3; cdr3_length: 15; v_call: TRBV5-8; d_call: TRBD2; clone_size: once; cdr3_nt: TGTGCCAGCAGCTTGGGACTAGCGAGCACAGATACGCAGTATTTT; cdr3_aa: CASSLGLASTDTQYF
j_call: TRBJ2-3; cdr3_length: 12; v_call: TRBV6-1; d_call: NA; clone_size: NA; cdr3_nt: TGTGCCAGCAGTGCAAGCCTGGGAATGCAGTATTTT; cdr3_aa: CASSASLGMQYF